What follows is one T cell receptor (beta chain) and its context. This entry belongs to a study of cytomegalovirus exposure and HLA in healthy donors. This CDR3 comprises 14 residues. Germline CDR1 and CDR2: SGHRS and YFSETQ. V was clipped by 6 bases and J by 2 bases; unmatched bases: 8. The PCR used 60 Vbeta and 13 Jbeta primers. Sequencing used immunoSEQ multiplex PCR; TCRdb keeps in-frame clones, though not all of them. The data hold 150,000 to 200,000 clones, with around 78% observed a single time. The sample consisted of PBMCs. This receptor was taken from a woman aged 40-49 years in good health and CMV-seronegative. The chain carries TRBV5-1 and TRBJ2-7; 7 bases match TRBD2. CDR3 in DNA: TGCGCCAGCAACCCCGGGACTAAAGCCTACGAGCAGTACTTC. Translated, it gives CASNPGTKAYEQYF.